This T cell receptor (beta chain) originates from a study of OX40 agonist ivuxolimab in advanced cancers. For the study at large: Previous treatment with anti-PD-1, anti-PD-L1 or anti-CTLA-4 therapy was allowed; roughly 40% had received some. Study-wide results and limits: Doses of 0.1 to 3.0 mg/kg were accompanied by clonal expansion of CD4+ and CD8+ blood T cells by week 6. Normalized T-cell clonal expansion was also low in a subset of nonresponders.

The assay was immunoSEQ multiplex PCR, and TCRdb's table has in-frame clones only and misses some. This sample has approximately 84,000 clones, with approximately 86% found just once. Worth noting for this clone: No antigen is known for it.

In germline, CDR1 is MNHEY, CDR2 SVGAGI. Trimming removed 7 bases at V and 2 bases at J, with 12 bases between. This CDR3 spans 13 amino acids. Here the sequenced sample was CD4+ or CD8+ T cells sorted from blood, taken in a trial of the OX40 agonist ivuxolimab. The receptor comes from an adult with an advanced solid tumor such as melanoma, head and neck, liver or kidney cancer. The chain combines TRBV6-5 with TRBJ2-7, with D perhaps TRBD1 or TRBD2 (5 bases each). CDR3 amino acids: CASKMGPPYEQYF. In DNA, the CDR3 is TGTGCCAGCAAAATGGGACCCCCCTACGAGCAGTACTTC.